This T cell receptor beta chain came from a study of cytomegalovirus exposure and HLA in healthy donors. In regard to this clone: What it binds is not known.

Germline-derived CDR1 and CDR2 are SGHNT and YENEEA. After removal of 0 bases from V and 5 bases from J, the junction contained 10 bases not matched to a gene. There are 17 residues in the CDR3. Study findings and constraints: Altogether, 164 TCR beta chains were recorded as cytomegalovirus-associated. Many donors carried some public TCRs, although rarity characterized most TCR sequences.

This table comes from immunoSEQ multiplex PCR, and its TCRdb copy is limited to in-frame clones, with some not included. This sample has about 160,000 clones, with approximately 89% found just once. Sequencing input: PBMCs. The chain has TRBV11-3 and TRBJ2-1; TRBD2 aligns across 7 bases. This sequence originates from a woman aged 18-29 years in good health and CMV-seropositive. The CDR3 DNA reads TGTGCCAGCAGCTTAGATAGGTGGCTAGCGGCTAACAATGAGCAGTTCTTC. Its protein is CASSLDRWLAANNEQFF.